The rows below give T cell receptor beta chains drawn from one sample of a study of Ad26.COV2.S vaccination and SARS-CoV-2 variants. Clones were read by immunoSEQ multiplex PCR, and TCRdb kept only the in-frame ones, dropping some. The profile shows some 300,000 clones, 85% to 90% of them singletons. This material consisted of peripheral blood, taken in a trial of Ad26.COV2.S vaccine versus placebo. Source of these receptors: a person between 18 and 59 years old who received the Ad26.COV2.S COVID-19 vaccine or a placebo. Both conserved end residues are part of each CDR3. A D gene is named only where the DNA matches it firmly. Some rows mark clone size as missing; the rest say once, few, many or name a class of expanded clone.

v_gene: TRBV2; j_gene: TRBJ2-1; d_gene: TRBD2; abundance: once; CDR3nt: TGTGCCAGCCTGGGACTAGCTCCATCAATGAACTTCTTC; CDR3aa: CASLGLAPSMNFF
v_gene: TRBV5-1; j_gene: TRBJ1-4; d_gene: -; abundance: -; CDR3nt: TGCGCCAGCGGACCGGGGGGGACTAATGAAAAACTGTTTTTT; CDR3aa: CASGPGGTNEKLFF
v_gene: TRBV7-3; j_gene: TRBJ2-1; d_gene: TRBD1; abundance: once; CDR3nt: TGTGCCAGCAGCTTAATGGGACAGGGCCTAGGGCATGAGCAGTTCTTC; CDR3aa: CASSLMGQGLGHEQFF
v_gene: TRBV7-3; j_gene: TRBJ1-2; d_gene: -; abundance: -; CDR3nt: TGTGCCAGCAGCTTAAACCCGGGGCCGGATGGCTACACCTTC; CDR3aa: CASSLNPGPDGYTF
v_gene: TRBV18; j_gene: TRBJ1-5; d_gene: -; abundance: -; CDR3nt: TGTGCCAGCTCACCATCGACCGGAAATAGCAATCAGCCCCAGCATTTT; CDR3aa: CASSPSTGNSNQPQHF
v_gene: TRBV5-1; j_gene: TRBJ2-5; d_gene: -; abundance: -; CDR3nt: TGCGCCAGCAGCTTGGAGGCACCAAGAGGGACCCAGTACTTC; CDR3aa: CASSLEAPRGTQYF
v_gene: TRBV5-1; j_gene: TRBJ1-1; d_gene: TRBD1; abundance: few; CDR3nt: TGCGCCAGCAGCTTTAACAGGGGGAACACTGAAGCTTTCTTT; CDR3aa: CASSFNRGNTEAFF
v_gene: TRBV29-1; j_gene: TRBJ2-7; d_gene: TRBD1; abundance: -; CDR3nt: TGCAGCGTTGGAGGGGGGACAGGATACTACGAGCAGTACTTC; CDR3aa: CSVGGGTGYYEQYF
v_gene: TRBV3-1/TRBV3-2; j_gene: TRBJ2-7; d_gene: TRBD1; abundance: -; CDR3nt: TGTGCCAGCAGCCACTCGACAGGGGTCGAGCAGTACTTC; CDR3aa: CASSHSTGVEQYF
v_gene: TRBV4-3; j_gene: TRBJ1-3; d_gene: -; abundance: medium-sized; CDR3nt: TGCGCCAGCAGCCAAGATCAGAGCTCGGCCGGAAACACCATATATTTT; CDR3aa: CASSQDQSSAGNTIYF
v_gene: TRBV28; j_gene: TRBJ1-3; d_gene: -; abundance: -; CDR3nt: TGTGCCAGCAGGGGGGACTTGGCTGGAAACACCATATATTTT; CDR3aa: CASRGDLAGNTIYF
v_gene: TRBV19; j_gene: TRBJ2-5; d_gene: -; abundance: -; CDR3nt: TGTGCCAGTAGTATAAAAGGGAAAGGGGGAGAGACCCAGTACTTC; CDR3aa: CASSIKGKGGETQYF
v_gene: TRBV30; j_gene: TRBJ2-3; d_gene: -; abundance: -; CDR3nt: TGTGCCTGGAGTGTAAAAGATACGCAGTATTTT; CDR3aa: CAWSVKDTQYF
v_gene: TRBV5-4; j_gene: TRBJ2-1; d_gene: TRBD2; abundance: -; CDR3nt: TGTGCCAGCAGTCAAATAAGCGGGGGGGACTACAATGAGCAGTTCTTC; CDR3aa: CASSQISGGDYNEQFF
v_gene: TRBV5-1; j_gene: TRBJ1-4; d_gene: TRBD1; abundance: -; CDR3nt: TGCGCCAGCAGCTTACGGGACAGGGTTACGACTAATGAAAAACTGTTTTTT; CDR3aa: CASSLRDRVTTNEKLFF
v_gene: TRBV5-4; j_gene: TRBJ1-2; d_gene: TRBD1; abundance: -; CDR3nt: TGTGCCAGCAGCTTAGCAGGGGGGGCCTATGGCTACACCTTC; CDR3aa: CASSLAGGAYGYTF
v_gene: TRBV11-2; j_gene: TRBJ2-7; d_gene: -; abundance: -; CDR3nt: TGTGCCAGCAGCTTTACCATGACCCTCGAGCAGTACTTC; CDR3aa: CASSFTMTLEQYF
v_gene: TRBV19; j_gene: TRBJ1-2; d_gene: -; abundance: -; CDR3nt: TGTGCCAGTAGTCCGTACGGTACTAACTATGGCTACACCTTC; CDR3aa: CASSPYGTNYGYTF
v_gene: TRBV18; j_gene: TRBJ2-4; d_gene: -; abundance: -; CDR3nt: TGTGCCAGCTCACCTGCAGGGGCGGTAGCCAAAAACATTCAGTACTTC; CDR3aa: CASSPAGAVAKNIQYF
v_gene: TRBV5-1; j_gene: TRBJ2-3; d_gene: TRBD2; abundance: -; CDR3nt: TGCGCCAGCAGCTTTATTAGCGGGGGCACAGATACGCAGTATTTT; CDR3aa: CASSFISGGTDTQYF
v_gene: TRBV11-2; j_gene: TRBJ1-1; d_gene: TRBD1; abundance: -; CDR3nt: TGTGCCAGCAGCTTAGATATGGGACAGGGTGGGTCCCGGGAGGCTTTCTTT; CDR3aa: CASSLDMGQGGSREAFF
v_gene: TRBV3-1/TRBV3-2; j_gene: TRBJ2-5; d_gene: -; abundance: -; CDR3nt: TGTGCCAGCAGCCAAGCAGACACCCGGTACCAAGAGACCCAGTACTTC; CDR3aa: CASSQADTRYQETQYF
v_gene: TRBV4-3; j_gene: TRBJ2-6; d_gene: TRBD1; abundance: few; CDR3nt: TGCGCCAGCAGCCCAAAACGAGTCCGGCGGGACAGGCTTTCTGGGGCCAACGTCCTGACTTTC; CDR3aa: CASSPKRVRRDRLSGANVLTF
v_gene: TRBV18; j_gene: TRBJ2-1; d_gene: -; abundance: -; CDR3nt: TGTGCCAGCTCCCTGGACGGTTCCTCCTACAATGAGCAGTTCTTC; CDR3aa: CASSLDGSSYNEQFF
v_gene: TRBV28; j_gene: TRBJ1-2; d_gene: -; abundance: -; CDR3nt: TGTGCCAGCAGTTCCTCCGGGGGAGGACCTCTTCTATATGGCTACACCTTC; CDR3aa: CASSSSGGGPLLYGYTF
v_gene: TRBV2; j_gene: TRBJ1-3; d_gene: -; abundance: -; CDR3nt: TGTGCCAGCACCCGGGACACTGGAAACACCATATATTTT; CDR3aa: CASTRDTGNTIYF
v_gene: TRBV10-1; j_gene: TRBJ1-1; d_gene: TRBD1; abundance: -; CDR3nt: TGCGCCAGCAGTGATACGTTTACAGGGGGACCCCGGGGGAACACTGAAGCTTTCTTT; CDR3aa: CASSDTFTGGPRGNTEAFF
v_gene: TRBV27; j_gene: TRBJ1-4; d_gene: TRBD1; abundance: -; CDR3nt: TGTGCCAGCAGTTTATCCCAGGGGGTTAGGGAAAAACTGTTTTTT; CDR3aa: CASSLSQGVREKLFF
v_gene: TRBV4-1; j_gene: TRBJ1-1; d_gene: -; abundance: -; CDR3nt: TGCGCCAGCAGCCAGCTGACAGGCCAGAAGAACACTGAAGCTTTCTTT; CDR3aa: CASSQLTGQKNTEAFF
v_gene: TRBV25-1; j_gene: TRBJ1-6; d_gene: -; abundance: -; CDR3nt: TGTGCCAGCAGCCCCACAGGGCCCAATTCACCCCTCCACTTT; CDR3aa: CASSPTGPNSPLHF
v_gene: TRBV7-2; j_gene: TRBJ2-5; d_gene: -; abundance: -; CDR3nt: TGTGCCAGCAGCCACCCGAGGGAGACCCAGTACTTC; CDR3aa: CASSHPRETQYF
v_gene: TRBV18; j_gene: TRBJ1-6; d_gene: -; abundance: -; CDR3nt: TGTGCCAGCTCACCACAGGCAGGGGATTCACCCCTCCACTTT; CDR3aa: CASSPQAGDSPLHF
v_gene: TRBV10-1; j_gene: TRBJ1-6; d_gene: -; abundance: -; CDR3nt: TGCGCCAGCAGTGGAGGGGCCACAGGGAGAAATAATTCACCCCTCCACTTT; CDR3aa: CASSGGATGRNNSPLHF
v_gene: TRBV2; j_gene: TRBJ1-4; d_gene: -; abundance: few; CDR3nt: TGTGCCACCAACCGGGACCCATATGCAACTAATGAAAAACTGTTTTTT; CDR3aa: CATNRDPYATNEKLFF
v_gene: TRBV18; j_gene: TRBJ1-3; d_gene: -; abundance: -; CDR3nt: TGTGCCAGCTCACCCCAGGTTTACTCTGGAAACACCATATATTTT; CDR3aa: CASSPQVYSGNTIYF
v_gene: TRBV6-5; j_gene: TRBJ2-1; d_gene: -; abundance: -; CDR3nt: TGTGCCAGCATTACAGGGAAATCCTACAATGAGCAGTTCTTC; CDR3aa: CASITGKSYNEQFF
v_gene: TRBV10-2; j_gene: TRBJ2-2; d_gene: TRBD2; abundance: many; CDR3nt: TGCGCCAGCACTAGCGGGGGAAGCGGGGAGCTGTTTTTT; CDR3aa: CASTSGGSGELFF
v_gene: TRBV3-1/TRBV3-2; j_gene: TRBJ2-6; d_gene: TRBD1; abundance: -; CDR3nt: TGTGCCAGCAGCCAAGTCGTACAGGGGAATGGGGCCAACGTCCTGACTTTC; CDR3aa: CASSQVVQGNGANVLTF
v_gene: TRBV3-1/TRBV3-2; j_gene: TRBJ2-3; d_gene: TRBD2; abundance: -; CDR3nt: TGTGCCAGCAGCCAAGTTTTATCTGCTAGCGGGGGCGAAGATACGCAGTATTTT; CDR3aa: CASSQVLSASGGEDTQYF
v_gene: TRBV11-3; j_gene: TRBJ2-3; d_gene: -; abundance: once; CDR3nt: TGTGCCAGCAGCCCAGGACGAGGTACGCAGTATTTT; CDR3aa: CASSPGRGTQYF
v_gene: TRBV30; j_gene: TRBJ1-1; d_gene: -; abundance: -; CDR3nt: TGTGCCTGGACCCAAGAGGCTGAAGCTTTCTTT; CDR3aa: CAWTQEAEAFF
v_gene: TRBV5-4; j_gene: TRBJ1-2; d_gene: -; abundance: few; CDR3nt: TGTGCCAGCAGCTTTAGTACGTCCAGGGTGGGATATGGCTACACCTTC; CDR3aa: CASSFSTSRVGYGYTF
v_gene: TRBV19; j_gene: TRBJ1-3; d_gene: -; abundance: once; CDR3nt: TGTGCCAGTAGTATAATCAGAAGCTCTGGAAACACCATATATTTT; CDR3aa: CASSIIRSSGNTIYF
v_gene: TRBV5-5; j_gene: TRBJ1-2; d_gene: TRBD1; abundance: -; CDR3nt: TGTGCCAGCAGCTTCTCTTCGGGACAGGAGTATGGCTACACCTTC; CDR3aa: CASSFSSGQEYGYTF
v_gene: TRBV12-3/TRBV12-4; j_gene: TRBJ1-5; d_gene: -; abundance: -; CDR3nt: TGTGCCACCGCCTCAGACAGAAATCAGCCCCAGCATTTT; CDR3aa: CATASDRNQPQHF
v_gene: TRBV11-2; j_gene: TRBJ1-6; d_gene: -; abundance: -; CDR3nt: TGTGCCAGCAGCTTAGAAAGGAGGAATTCACCCCTCCACTTT; CDR3aa: CASSLERRNSPLHF
v_gene: TRBV18; j_gene: TRBJ2-5; d_gene: -; abundance: -; CDR3nt: TGTGCCAGCTCACCAAAGGGAGACCAAGGAACCCAGTACTTC; CDR3aa: CASSPKGDQGTQYF